The 16 T cell receptor beta chains presented below share a single source sample, sequenced in a study of cytomegalovirus exposure and HLA in healthy donors. Only in-frame clones appear in the TCRdb table, and some are missing; sequencing was by immunoSEQ multiplex PCR. The table shows a few hundred thousand clones, with roughly 83% occurring only once. Sequenced: PBMCs. These TCRs come from a woman between 25 and 40 years old in good health and CMV-seropositive.

This clone has a single count. The rearrangement links TRBV13 to TRBJ2-7; the match to TRBD1 covers 7 bases. With 5 bases clipped from V and 0 bases from J, the junction kept 10 bases outside the gene matches. The CDR3 consists of 16 residues. Germline V gene lookup returns CDR1 PRHDT and CDR2 FYEKMQ (reference sequence). For the CDR3, the DNA is TGTGCCAGCAGCCGCCGGACAGGATCTTACTCCTACGAGCAGTACTTC. Protein: CASSRRTGSYSYEQYF.

This chain uses TRBV27 with TRBJ1-1, with a weak D call TRBD1 (5 bases). Germline lookup yields CDR1 MNHEY and CDR2 SMNVEV (reference sequence). The CDR3 has 15 amino acids. V was pared by 5 bases and J by 4 bases, with 17 bases between. CDR3 in DNA: TGTGCCAGCAGTGCGCTCGGGACCCTGGGCACTGAAGCTTTCTTT. This translates into CASSALGTLGTEAFF.

The genes are TRBV2 and TRBJ2-7, with D maybe TRBD2 (6 bases). V dropped 6 bases and J dropped 0 bases, with 15 bases sitting between them. The CDR3 runs 15 residues. Looked up from germline, CDR1 is SNHLY and CDR2 is FYNNEI. This CDR3 is CASREAGGSSYEQYF. Written as DNA, the CDR3 is TGTGCCAGCAGAGAGGCAGGAGGGAGCTCCTACGAGCAGTACTTC. Looking up the rest from reference TRBV2 and TRBJ2-7 gives the full variable domain: EPEVTQTPSHQVTQMGQEVILRCVPISNHLYFYWYRQILGQKVEFLVSFYNNEISEKSEIFDDQFSVERPDGSNFTLKIRSTKLEDSAMYFCASREAGGSSYEQYFGPGTRLTVT.

This clone was seen only a few times. V is TRBV2 and J is TRBJ1-1, with unresolved D. Per the germline V gene, CDR1 is SNHLY and CDR2 is FYNNEI. The V and J ends lost 0 bases and 13 bases respectively, with 0 bases between them. This CDR3 is 8 amino acids long. The CDR3 sequence: CASSEAFF. The CDR3 nucleotides read TGTGCCAGCAGTGAAGCTTTCTTT.

V gene TRBV6-5 combines with J gene TRBJ1-2; 7 bases agree with TRBD1. The V gene's germline CDR1 is MNHEY and CDR2 SVGAGI. This CDR3 has 11 residues. V lost 8 bases and J lost 6; bases outside the gene matches: 3. Here the CDR3 reads CASEGADGYTF. In DNA form, the CDR3 reads TGTGCCAGCGAGGGGGCGGATGGCTACACCTTC.

The rearrangement links TRBV30 to TRBJ2-2, with D perhaps matching TRBD2 (5 bases). The V end lost 2 bases, the J end lost 4 bases, and 11 bases lay between the germline ends. The CDR3 loop spans 14 amino acids. Germline V CDR1 and CDR2: GTSNPN, SVGIG (reference sequence). Here the CDR3 DNA reads TGTGCCTGGAGTTTAACTAGGAGCACCGGGGAGCTGTTTTTT. Protein sequence: CAWSLTRSTGELFF.

V is TRBV7-9 and J is TRBJ2-3; D might be TRBD2 (6 bases). The ends were cut back, 3 bases at V and 0 bases at J, with 10 bases in the middle. Germline V gives CDR1 SEHNR, CDR2 FQNEAQ (reference sequence). The CDR3 has 15 residues. CDR3 region: CASSFLSGSTDTQYF. The DNA for the CDR3 is TGTGCCAGCAGCTTCCTTAGCGGCAGCACAGATACGCAGTATTTT.

This chain connects TRBV28 to TRBJ1-4; D is possibly TRBD1 (5 bases). Germline-derived CDR1 and CDR2 are MDHEN and SYDVKM. V dropped 3 bases and J dropped 8 bases, with 16 bases sitting between them. The CDR3 spans 15 residues. The CDR3 nucleotides read TGTGCCAGCAGTTTCCGGAGGGGTGGTCGGGAAAAACTGTTTTTT. Residues: CASSFRRGGREKLFF.

V and J are TRBV25-1 and TRBJ2-4, with D hard to call. CDR3 length equals 15 residues. Per the germline V gene, CDR1 is MGHDK and CDR2 is SYGVNS. V was clipped by 3 bases and J by 1 base, with 10 bases between them. The CDR3 coding sequence is TGTGCCAGCAGTGATCCTGGGGATGCCAAAAACATTCAGTACTTC. Residues: CASSDPGDAKNIQYF.

The V call is TRBV27, the J call TRBJ1-2; TRBD1 agrees at 9 bases. Germline CDR1 is MNHEY and CDR2 is SMNVEV (reference sequence). CDR3 size: 15 residues. The junction had 7 bases not matched to a gene; V was cut back by 6 bases and J by 2 bases. This CDR3 reads CASSLRTGVNYGYTF. DNA of the CDR3: TGTGCCAGCAGCCTCCGGACAGGGGTCAACTATGGCTACACCTTC.

This clone showed up just a few times. The J gene is TRBJ2-2, the V gene TRBV5-1; tentative D call: TRBD2 (6 bases). The CDR3 consists of 19 residues. Per the germline V gene, CDR1 is SGHRS and CDR2 is YFSETQ. The germline V and J ends were trimmed by 3 bases and 3 bases, with 24 bases remaining between them. The CDR3 coding sequence is TGCGCCAGCAGCTCCAATCCGGCTAGCGACGCCGGCTACACCGGGGAGCTGTTTTTT. Protein product: CASSSNPASDAGYTGELFF. Complete variable domain (other parts from reference TRBV5-1 and TRBJ2-2): KAGVTQTPRYLIKTRGQQVTLSCSPISGHRSVSWYQQTPGQGLQFLFEYFSETQRNKGNFPGRFSGRQFSNSRSEMNVSTLELGDSALYLCASSSNPASDAGYTGELFFGEGSRLTVL.

The rearrangement joins TRBV12-5 to TRBJ2-2; 9 nucleotides agree with TRBD2. The CDR3 covers 18 residues. Trimming took 0 bases from V and 5 from J; bases not matched to a gene: 10. Germline V gene sequence: CDR1 LGHNT, CDR2 FRNRAP. In DNA form, the CDR3 reads TGTGCTAGTGGTTTGGTAGTTAGCGGGAGAGTTTGGACCGGGGAGCTGTTTTTT. Amino acid sequence: CASGLVVSGRVWTGELFF.

In its sample, this clone was seen a few times. The gene calls are TRBV21-1 and TRBJ1-1. TRBV21-1 is classified as a pseudogene. The CDR3 has 15 amino acids. As DNA, the CDR3 is TGTGCCAGCAGTAGAAGTTGGGACCCGAACACTGAAGCTTTCTTT. Its translation is CASSRSWDPNTEAFF.

V and J are TRBV6-5 and TRBJ2-1; 9 nucleotides match TRBD2. The CDR3 covers 15 residues. CDR1 and CDR2 from the germline V gene are MNHEY and SVGAGI. Germline trimming cut 6 bases from V and 7 bases from J; bases unmatched to any gene: 10. The DNA of the CDR3 is TGTGCCAGCAGCCCCGGAACTAGCGGGCTAAATGAGCAGTTCTTC. This gives the protein CASSPGTSGLNEQFF.

This clone was seen once. The gene calls are TRBV30 and TRBJ2-7; D perhaps matches TRBD2 (5 bases). V gave up 0 bases and J gave up 6 bases, with 9 bases separating them. The V gene's germline CDR1 is GTSNPN and CDR2 SVGIG (reference sequence). The CDR3 has 12 residues. The CDR3 DNA follows: TGTGCCTGGAGTGTAATGGCGGGCGAGCAGTACTTC. Protein product: CAWSVMAGEQYF.

This clone was counted a few times. The V and J genes are TRBV29-1 and TRBJ2-1, with 8 bases lining up with TRBD2. The CDR3 spans 13 residues. The J segment lost 3 bases and the V segment lost 6 bases, leaving 4 bases of the junction unmatched. Germline V gene data show CDR1 as SQVTM and CDR2 as ANQGSEA. DNA for the CDR3: TGCAGCGTGGAACTAGCGGTCTACAATGAGCAGTTCTTC. Translation gives CSVELAVYNEQFF.